This T cell receptor beta chain was found in a study of cytomegalovirus exposure and HLA in healthy donors (dated by TCRdb to 2017 to 2019). Regarding the complete study: An earlier analysis of 587 of the donors reported approximately 300 Gb of sequence data and 100 million to 120 million unique TCR beta sequences obtained from some 200 million T cells. An early release that covered 640 HLA-typed donors contained approximately 300 gigabases of sequencing data and tens of millions of unique TCR sequences. Among the roughly 400 genotyped donors, around 81% belonged to the genetic ancestry cluster associated with self-reported Caucasian donors. The aim of the study was to test whether cataloging public T cell receptors could identify signatures of past pathogen exposure. The study profiled the T cell repertoires of hundreds of subjects by immunosequencing and related them to cytomegalovirus serostatus. Along with the approximately 670-subject first cohort, a separate validation cohort of some 130 different subjects was used. To predict cytomegalovirus infection status, the study combined high-throughput TCR immunosequencing, statistical association of individual TCRs with disease status, and machine learning. A later analysis re-examined previously published TCR beta repertoires from around 670 donors and added high-resolution HLA genotyping to investigate patterns of TCR occurrence. In the later analysis, no new phenotypic data were used to find candidate immune exposures; instead, reliance was placed on TCR beta sequences and their occurrence across donors. In an earlier analysis of more than 550 of the donors, high-throughput TCR beta sequencing was used to judge whether each TCR beta V gene segment behaved as functional or pseudogenic. Donor age, sex, ethnicity and CMV serostatus were collected together with the repertoire data. In a later genetic analysis, genome-wide SNP genotypes for about three fifths of the roughly 670 donors were used, and that subset was treated as a discovery cohort. Every discovery cohort repertoire had been produced on one sequencing platform. HLA typing included class I and class II loci at four-digit resolution. Typing coverage varied by locus: about 629-630 donors for A, B, C, DRB1 and DQB1; roughly 560 for DQA1; nearly 610 for DPA1; roughly 450 for DPB1. Four to six DR-DQ haplotypes were handled as single units for association and clustering, since linkage in the cohort was strong. On average, around 230,000 unique TCR beta nucleotide sequences were sequenced per donor among 350 to 400 genotyped donors of the cohort, with roughly 18% of those sequences being non-productive. The study at large found these results: Because counts were too low, roughly 18 rarely observed V segments, including chromosome 9 orphons, were left out of the earlier analysis of a few hundred of the donors. Compared with equally common non-associated chains, HLA-associated TCR beta chains in a later analysis were more clonally expanded and had lower generation probabilities. V-gene and J-gene trimming of TCR beta chains was associated with a missense DCLRE1C variant in a later genetic analysis, and the association was replicated in an independent cohort. Assigning TCR associations to individual alleles was difficult when HLA alleles, especially DR and DQ, strongly co-occurred. The sequencing pipeline was judged likely to have produced a cluster of highly shared sequence variants as a technical artifact. Three of the identified cytomegalovirus-associated TCR beta chains were confirmed in vitro to be specific for cytomegalovirus antigens. According to a later genetic analysis, donors in an Asian-associated ancestry cluster had fewer N-insertions in productive TCRs than the approximately 630-donor mean. Broadly in line with IMGT annotations, most TCR beta V segments showed up in productive rearrangements about 87% or about 30% of the time in an earlier analysis of 450 to 750 of the donors. In a later analysis, the rate of TCR association differed among HLA loci, with DRB1 alleles having the most associated TCRs and HLA-C alleles having the fewest. The classifier was reported to diagnose cytomegalovirus status with high specificity and sensitivity in both the original cohort and the validation cohort. Only TCR beta chains were sequenced in this cohort, and the absence of alpha or paired-chain data limited detectable features. A further reported finding was that TCR beta sequences accurately predicted the HLA-A and HLA-B alleles for most subjects in the first cohort. In the study, roughly 160 TCR beta chains were listed as associated with cytomegalovirus. Roughly uniform sequencing depth across donors was assumed in presence/absence analyses, although this assumption may not hold. The only immune exposure information available for the cohort was CMV serostatus. A later analysis associated about 16,000 TCR beta sequences with specific HLA alleles at a false discovery rate of 0.05. Because HLA typing was missing for some donors at each locus, association tests included only the typed subset. In a later analysis, several top co-occurrence clusters were reported to appear linked to parvovirus B19, influenza, CMV and Epstein-Barr virus. It was suggested by the authors that the approach could potentially be generalized to other disease states and immunological phenotypes. Linkage disequilibrium might explain the correlated functional status among segregating V segments, but an unknown experimental factor could not be ruled out. A later analysis found that most CMV-associated TCR beta chains appeared HLA-restricted, with HLA associations seemingly driven largely by CMV exposure. While some public TCRs were present in many individuals, most TCR sequences turned up only very rarely across donors. Some IMGT-functional V segments, including TRBV6-2 and TRBV6-3, could not be told apart with the 87-base-pair reads, so those segments were excluded.

The cohort consisted of hundreds of healthy bone marrow donors. Cohort members were all nominally healthy when sampled, although unrecorded immune exposures were likely present. The donor was CMV seropositive and belonged to the group of around 300 seropositive cohort members. A peripheral blood sample was provided by each donor, and peripheral blood mononuclear cells were used for TCR beta sequencing. Genomic DNA was extracted from the blood cell samples with the Qiagen DNeasy Blood Extraction Kit. V is pared back by 8 bases and J by 5 bases, with 15 bases lying between the germline termini. From the cysteine up to the phenylalanine, the CDR3 has a length of 13 residues. Only the CDR3 DNA is retained, 39 bases long and in frame from the first base. In the germline V gene, CDR1 corresponds to SNHLY and CDR2 to FYNNEI. The library came from the immunoSEQ multiplex PCR assay. For the multiplex PCR, a mixture combining 60 forward primers for TCR Vbeta segments and 13 reverse primers for TCR Jbeta segments was used. A multiplex PCR assay on genomic DNA amplified the CDR3 region of rearranged TCR beta genes. The amplified TCR beta libraries were sequenced on the Illumina HiSeq System as 87-base-pair reads. In the source study's methods: A later analysis tallied roughly 76 million unique TCR beta chains across the 640 or so repertoires, and about 10 million of those chains were shared by two or more donors. Raw reads were error-corrected and collapsed into unique sequences with a nearest-neighbor algorithm that merged closely related sequences to remove PCR and sequencing errors. Alignment of CDR3 sequences to IMGT reference sequences was used to assign V, D and J gene segments. For a sequence to be retained, a match of at least six nucleotides to both a V gene segment and a J gene segment was required. Rearrangements were called productive when the CDR3 lacked stop codons and stayed in frame with V and J; all others were non-productive. CDR3 was defined according to IMGT convention as the region running from the second conserved V-encoded cysteine to the conserved J-encoded phenylalanine. The earlier analysis of about 500 of the donors excluded sequences that lacked an unambiguous match to a single V gene segment. In an earlier analysis of 587 of the donors, V segments were called functional above 56.7% productive rearrangements and were called segregating when the between-donor standard deviation exceeded 5%. A statistical classification framework was built to diagnose cytomegalovirus status from the catalog of TCR beta chain sequences. In a later analysis, TCR nucleotide sequences were compared against IMGT/GENE-DB human TR gene sequences so that V and J genes could be assigned. A later analysis assigned CDR3 sequences and most-parsimonious VDJ recombination scenarios with the TCRdist pipeline. A later analysis defined each TCR beta chain by its CDR3 amino acid sequence plus V-gene family, and excluded reads lacking a unique V-gene family. To address suspected cross-contamination and a sequencing artifact, a later analysis removed roughly 640 highly shared, low-generation-probability nucleotide sequences. For each public chain, a later analysis derived a clonal expansion index from normalized ranks of inferred template counts within each repertoire. In a later analysis, generation probabilities were computed with a VDJ recombination model fitted to out-of-frame rearrangements, and the resulting probabilities were checked against IGoR. In a later analysis, hypergeometric tests were used to score TCR-TCR, TCR-HLA and TCR-CMV co-occurrence, with a repertoire-size bias correction applied to TCR pairs. To estimate false discovery rates, a later analysis permuted the HLA or CMV assignments 20 times. In a later analysis, co-occurring TCRs were grouped with DBSCAN, and TCRdist sequence similarity was added when clustering was performed within HLA-allele-positive subsets. Repertoires with fewer than 30,000 or more than 120,000 public chains, plus five repertoires with anomalous nucleotide sharing, were excluded from co-occurrence clustering. Sourced from immuneACCESS, this table was stored by TCRdb with only in-frame sequences that have V and J called. A share of the clones is absent; for the studies checked, an unresolved V gene accounts for under half, and the remainder has no known explanation. V and J calls and clone size are given by that table; D and trimming were obtained from the DNA. In this sample the table shows over 100,000 clones, 63% of which occur a single time. The ten most abundant clones make up over 8% of the sample.

As to this clone: Its antigen is currently not known. The input lacks base qualities; no much larger clone sits a single base away. Other DNA sequences from this sample encode an identical CDR3 as well.

Sequenced sample: PBMCs. The chain is encoded by TRBV2 joined to TRBJ2-5; a tentative D call is TRBD2 (5 bases match). This clonotype originated in a man aged 35-49 years in good health and CMV-seropositive. The encoded CDR3 is CASLGLPGETQYF. The DNA sequence follows: TGTGCCAGCCTAGGACTGCCGGGGGAGACCCAGTACTTC.